This passage covers 8 T cell receptor beta chains from one sample sequenced in a study of cytomegalovirus exposure and HLA in healthy donors. Assay: immunoSEQ multiplex PCR; the TCRdb copy retains only in-frame clones and omits some. The sample lists 150,000 to 200,000 clones, roughly 86% seen once, with under 3.5% in the top ten. Material for sequencing was PBMCs. All receptors derive from a man younger than 35 in good health and CMV-seropositive.

The genes are TRBV18 and TRBJ2-5; D unclear. V gave up 5 bases and J gave up 4 bases, with 5 bases separating them. Looked up from germline, CDR1 is KGHSH and CDR2 is LQKENI. This CDR3 is 11 amino acids long. The CDR3 reads CASSTGETQYF. CDR3 in DNA: TGTGCCAGCTCAACTGGAGAGACCCAGTACTTC.

The rearrangement joins TRBV4-1 to TRBJ2-3, with D perhaps TRBD1 (6 bases). Germline V gene sequence: CDR1 MGHRA, CDR2 YSYEKL. V lost 1 base, J lost 5 bases, and 13 bases lay in between. This CDR3 is 15 amino acids long. The CDR3 loop is CASSQGWGPIDTQYF. The CDR3 region has the DNA TGCGCCAGCAGCCAAGGTTGGGGGCCCATAGATACGCAGTATTTT.

The V call is TRBV7-6, the J call TRBJ1-2; perhaps TRBD1 as D (5 bases). Germline V gives CDR1 SGHVS, CDR2 FNYEAQ. This CDR3 comprises 14 residues. V was shortened by 2 bases and J by 4 bases, with 11 bases between the two germline ends. CDR3 residues: CASSLNPRAYGYTF. CDR3 nucleotides: TGTGCCAGCAGCTTAAACCCCAGGGCCTATGGCTACACCTTC.

This clone was seen a single time. This chain links TRBV5-1 with TRBJ2-5; the match to TRBD2 covers 16 bases. The germline CDR1 and CDR2 sequences are SGHRS and YFSETQ. CDR3 length equals 17 residues. Trimming took 4 bases from V and 1 from J; bases not matched to a gene: 4. CDR3 DNA sequence: TGCGCCAGCAGCGTGGGACTAGCGGGGGGGTTCCAAGAGACCCAGTACTTC. Amino acid sequence: CASSVGLAGGFQETQYF.

The chain joins TRBV7-8 to TRBJ1-4, with 9 bases fitting TRBD1. The CDR3 extends over 14 amino acids. The junction had 6 bases not matched to a gene; V was cut back by 6 bases and J by 7 bases. CDR1 is SGHVS, CDR2 FQNEAQ, per germline. The CDR3 loop reads CASRGDRAFEKLFF. The CDR3 region has the DNA TGTGCCAGCAGGGGGGACAGGGCCTTTGAAAAACTGTTTTTT. The variable domain in full, completed from reference TRBV7-8 and TRBJ1-4, reads GAGVSQSPRYKVAKRGQDVALRCDPISGHVSLFWYQQALGQGPEFLTYFQNEAQLDKSGLPSDRFFAERPEGSVSTLKIQRTQQEDSAVYLCASRGDRAFEKLFFGSGTQLSVL.

In nucleotides, the CDR3 is TGTGCCAGCAGCGATCAGTCTAACTATGGCTACACCTTC. Translated: CASSDQSNYGYTF. The rearrangement uses TRBV9 and TRBJ1-2; D remains ambiguous. V lost 3 bases and J lost 0, with 6 bases in between. This CDR3 contains 13 residues. CDR1 is SGDLS and CDR2 is YYNGEE in the germline V gene.

V gene TRBV5-6 combines with J gene TRBJ2-7; D is perhaps TRBD1 (5 bases). Per the germline V gene, CDR1 is SGHDT and CDR2 is YYEEEE. Trimming removed 1 base from V and 2 bases from J, with 16 bases in between. There are 16 residues in the CDR3. The CDR3 sequence is CASSLFSGNRPYEQYF. CDR3 coding DNA: TGTGCCAGCAGCTTGTTCTCAGGGAATCGCCCCTACGAGCAGTACTTC.

J is TRBJ2-1 and V is TRBV9; TRBD2 might be the D (6 bases). Per the germline V gene, CDR1 is SGDLS and CDR2 is YYNGEE. The CDR3 runs 17 residues. Trimming cost V 3 bases and J 4 bases, with 20 bases left between them. CDR3: CASSAPSGAGRYNEQFF. DNA for the CDR3: TGTGCCAGCAGCGCGCCCTCCGGAGCGGGCCGATACAATGAGCAGTTCTTC.